This T cell receptor beta chain appears in the sequencing data of a study of spatial heterogeneity in lung cancer. Study background: Sequences of the beta chain were consistently detected in greater numbers than alpha-chain sequences.

This clonotype was seen ten or more times. The CDR3 runs to 11 residues. The V gene lost 6 bases and the J gene lost 10 bases, with 10 bases spanning the gap. Time point given: sample taken at primary tumor resection. Researchers sequenced whole RNA taken from tumor, nontumor lung or frozen PBMC without sorting. One entry per CDR3 protein, called by TCRdb with MiXCR from the 5' RACE reads. The sample holds tens of thousands of distinct CDR3 sequences, about 12% seen once. V gene TRBV12-3 or TRBV12-4 combines with J gene TRBJ2-1; possibly TRBD2 for D (6 bases). The TCR originated in a male donor with early-stage non-small cell lung cancer. Sample: PBMCs, taken at surgery. The CDR3 protein is CASSPGGEQFF. The CDR3, as DNA: TGTGCCAGCAGCCCCGGGGGAGAGCAGTTCTTC.